A selection of T cell receptor beta chains follows, all from one sample in a study of blood T cell repertoires in COVID-19. Profiling relied on immunoSEQ multiplex PCR, and the TCRdb table lists in-frame clones only, not all of them. Altogether some 200,000 clones are present, more than 75% being singletons, with the ten largest covering around 6%. Sequenced input: peripheral blood. The source of these receptors is a man between 35 and 55 years old with active or convalescent COVID-19. Each CDR3 is given with its conserved first and last residue. A D gene is named only where the DNA matches it firmly. Expanded clones get a size class; other rows say once, few or many, or leave the size out.

D,size,J,V,CDR3,DNA
NA,NA,TRBJ1-4,TRBV7-2,CASSLDPGSEKLFF,TGTGCCAGCAGCTTAGACCCGGGAAGTGAAAAACTGTTTTTT
TRBD1,NA,TRBJ2-7,TRBV5-1,CASSLLGQGLVEQYF,TGCGCCAGCAGCTTGTTGGGACAGGGACTTGTCGAGCAGTACTTC
NA,NA,TRBJ2-7,TRBV6-4,CASSEIPGVNEQYF,TGTGCCAGCAGTGAAATCCCAGGGGTCAACGAGCAGTACTTC
NA,NA,TRBJ2-7,TRBV20-1,CSARDQGEQYF,TGCAGTGCTAGAGATCAGGGCGAGCAGTACTTC
NA,NA,TRBJ2-7,TRBV1,CTSSQAYRDRERYEQYF,TGCACCAGCAGCCAAGCTTACCGGGACAGGGAGCGCTACGAGCAGTACTTC
TRBD1,NA,TRBJ1-5,TRBV6-6,CASTWTGHQPQHF,TGTGCCAGCACCTGGACAGGGCACCAGCCCCAGCATTTT
NA,NA,TRBJ2-7,TRBV27,CASTPGGRLGFEQYF,TGTGCCAGCACCCCAGGGGGGCGGCTCGGTTTCGAGCAGTACTTC
NA,once,TRBJ1-2,TRBV12-3/TRBV12-4,CASSTPGGDGYTF,TGTGCCAGCAGCACCCCGGGTGGCGATGGCTACACCTTC
NA,NA,TRBJ1-4,TRBV21-1,CASSVPRGLFF,TGTGCCAGCAGCGTCCCCCGGGGACTGTTTTTT
TRBD1,NA,TRBJ2-1,TRBV27,CASKRTGTYNEQFF,TGTGCCAGTAAAAGGACAGGGACGTACAATGAGCAGTTCTTC
NA,NA,TRBJ1-3,TRBV7-2,CASSLIHTTIYF,TGTGCCAGCAGCTTAATCCACACCACCATATATTTT
TRBD2,NA,TRBJ2-7,TRBV10-3,CAISGSLAGGNLYEQYF,TGTGCCATCAGTGGCTCCCTAGCGGGAGGGAACCTCTACGAGCAGTACTTC
TRBD1,NA,TRBJ1-2,TRBV9,CASSVDGTVRGYTF,TGTGCCAGCAGCGTTGACGGGACAGTGAGAGGCTACACCTTC
NA,NA,TRBJ1-6,TRBV30,CAWAERGQQNSPLHF,TGTGCCTGGGCTGAGCGAGGACAGCAAAATTCACCCCTCCACTTT
NA,NA,TRBJ2-5,TRBV7-6,CASSRRESQETQYF,TGTGCCAGCAGCCGTCGCGAAAGCCAAGAGACCCAGTACTTC
TRBD2,NA,TRBJ2-7,TRBV6-5,CATRTSGSTYEQYF,TGTGCCACCCGGACTAGCGGGAGCACCTACGAGCAGTACTTC
NA,NA,TRBJ2-7,TRBV5-1,CASSLVGASYEQYF,TGCGCCAGCAGCTTGGTTGGCGCTAGCTACGAGCAGTACTTC
TRBD2,NA,TRBJ2-3,TRBV7-2,CASSRRTSGGTTDTQYF,TGTGCCAGCAGCAGACGGACTAGCGGGGGGACCACAGATACGCAGTATTTT
TRBD1,NA,TRBJ1-4,TRBV9,CASSSYRQGREKLFF,TGTGCCAGCAGCTCCTACCGACAGGGACGTGAAAAACTGTTTTTT
NA,NA,TRBJ2-2,TRBV6-4,CASTRTRGSGELFF,TGTGCCAGCACTCGTACTAGAGGTTCCGGGGAGCTGTTTTTT
TRBD1,NA,TRBJ2-6,TRBV27,CASSLFGTGGVTGANVLTF,TGTGCCAGCAGCCTTTTTGGGACAGGGGGCGTAACTGGGGCCAACGTCCTGACTTTC
TRBD2,NA,TRBJ2-7,TRBV15,CATSRATGLAGIRAEQYF,TGTGCCACCAGCAGAGCCACGGGACTAGCGGGAATTCGGGCCGAGCAGTACTTC
NA,NA,TRBJ1-2,TRBV27,CASSFSQGHGYTF,TGTGCCAGCAGTTTCAGCCAGGGTCATGGCTACACCTTC
NA,NA,TRBJ1-4,TRBV19,CASSPGQHNEKLFF,TGTGCCAGTAGTCCGGGACAACATAATGAAAAACTGTTTTTT
NA,NA,TRBJ1-1,TRBV27,CASAIQENTEAFF,TGTGCCAGCGCTATACAGGAAAACACTGAAGCTTTCTTT
NA,NA,TRBJ2-7,TRBV19,CASSSGTHTYEQYF,TGTGCCAGTAGTAGTGGGACACATACCTACGAGCAGTACTTC
NA,NA,TRBJ1-1,TRBV11-3,CASSFKGDTEAFF,TGTGCCAGCAGCTTCAAAGGGGATACTGAAGCTTTCTTT
TRBD1,NA,TRBJ2-7,TRBV4-1,CASSQDDGQGVGEQYF,TGCGCCAGCAGCCAAGATGATGGACAGGGGGTAGGCGAGCAGTACTTC
NA,NA,TRBJ1-1,TRBV3-1/TRBV3-2,CASSQRQAGGTEAFF,TGTGCCAGCAGCCAACGTCAGGCGGGGGGGACTGAAGCTTTCTTT
TRBD1,NA,TRBJ2-5,TRBV19,CASSLDRGRETQYF,TGTGCCAGTAGTCTGGACAGGGGAAGGGAGACCCAGTACTTC
NA,NA,TRBJ1-6,TRBV9,CASSVVENSPLHF,TGTGCCAGCAGCGTAGTAGAGAATTCACCCCTCCACTTT
TRBD1,few,TRBJ1-5,TRBV11-2,CASSSGRGHQPQHF,TGTGCCAGCAGCTCCGGCAGGGGGCATCAGCCCCAGCATTTT
NA,NA,TRBJ2-2,TRBV2,CASKPSGLNTGELFF,TGTGCCAGCAAACCCTCGGGATTGAACACCGGGGAGCTGTTTTTT
NA,NA,TRBJ2-2,TRBV21-1,CASAQPRHTAANTGELFF,TGTGCCAGCGCACAACCACGACACACAGCCGCGAACACCGGGGAGCTGTTTTTT
NA,NA,TRBJ1-1,TRBV27,CASNLNDRNTEAFF,TGTGCCAGCAATCTGAACGACAGGAACACTGAAGCTTTCTTT
NA,NA,TRBJ1-2,TRBV18,CASSPRADSNGYTF,TGTGCCAGCTCACCACGAGCGGACAGCAATGGCTACACCTTC
TRBD1,NA,TRBJ2-3,TRBV29-1,CSSPGGDTQYF,TGCAGCTCCCCAGGGGGCGATACGCAGTATTTT
TRBD2,NA,TRBJ2-3,TRBV27,CASSLSLTSVPDTQYF,TGTGCCAGCAGTTTATCCCTGACTAGCGTCCCAGATACGCAGTATTTT
NA,NA,TRBJ1-2,TRBV5-1,CASSLSPGRDGYTF,TGCGCCAGCAGCTTGAGTCCAGGGAGGGATGGCTACACCTTC
NA,NA,TRBJ2-7,TRBV18,CASSPGQTKSNEQYF,TGTGCCAGCTCACCCGGACAGACGAAATCGAACGAGCAGTACTTC
NA,NA,TRBJ2-2,TRBV19,CASSSTTGRSSGELFF,TGTGCCAGTAGTTCGACGACAGGGAGGTCGTCCGGGGAGCTGTTTTTT